This paragraph covers one T cell receptor (beta chain) sequence. Its antigen is not identified. The primer mix had 60 Vbeta and 13 Jbeta primers. The method was immunoSEQ multiplex PCR; TCRdb's version includes in-frame clones alone and lacks a portion of them. Of about 150,000 clones in the sample, approximately 64% were seen once. V gave up 1 base and J gave up 1 base, with 8 bases separating them. CDR3 length: 14 residues. Germline CDR1 SGHRS, CDR2 YFSETQ. This specimen belongs to a study of cytomegalovirus exposure and HLA in healthy donors. Study-level points and caveats: Later, an analysis showed that TCR beta chains associated with HLA were more clonally expanded than others that were equally common. Rare TCR sequences dominated, though some public TCRs recurred in many donors.

The sequence derives from a woman aged 40 to 50 in good health and CMV-seronegative. The rearrangement joins TRBV5-1 to TRBJ1-1; D possibly corresponds to TRBD1 (5 bases). The specimen was PBMCs. CDR3 region: CASSLYGQNTEAFF. The CDR3 DNA reads as TGCGCCAGCAGCTTGTACGGACAGAACACTGAAGCTTTCTTT.